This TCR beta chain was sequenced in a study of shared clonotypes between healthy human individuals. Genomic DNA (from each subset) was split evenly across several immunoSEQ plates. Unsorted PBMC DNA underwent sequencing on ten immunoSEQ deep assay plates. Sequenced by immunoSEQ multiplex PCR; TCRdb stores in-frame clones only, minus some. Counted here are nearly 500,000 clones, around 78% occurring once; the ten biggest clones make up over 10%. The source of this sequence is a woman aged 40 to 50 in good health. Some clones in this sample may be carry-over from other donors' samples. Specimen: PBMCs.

In nucleotides, the CDR3 is TGTGCCACCAGCAGAGCAGTTAGCAATCAGCCCCAGCATTTT. It encodes CATSRAVSNQPQHF. V gene TRBV15 combines with J gene TRBJ1-5; D uncertain. V was shortened by 1 base and J by 0 bases, with 4 bases between the two germline ends. CDR1 is LNHNV and CDR2 is YYDKDF in the germline V gene (reference sequence). This CDR3 is 14 amino acids long.